Listed below are T cell receptor beta chains from one sample, sequenced in a study of shared clonotypes between healthy human individuals. Some clones are missing from TCRdb's copy, which holds only in-frame ones; the method was immunoSEQ multiplex PCR. The sample carries millions of clones, about 92% recorded once. The sequencing sample was made of naive CD8+ T cells from PBMCs. These receptors were obtained from a man aged 18 to 35 in good health. Some clones in this sample may be carry-over from other donors' samples. The CDR3 runs from the conserved cysteine through the conserved F or W. The order of the fields is D gene, clone size, V gene, J gene, CDR3 DNA, CDR3 protein. The D gene is left open where the match is weak. Only part of the rows carry a size: once, few, many, or a class if the clone is expanded.

D gene: TRBD2; clone size: -; V gene: TRBV9; J gene: TRBJ2-4; CDR3 DNA: TGTGCCAGCAGTCCCAGCGGGGGCCAAAACATTCAGTACTTC; CDR3 protein: CASSPSGGQNIQYF
D gene: TRBD2; clone size: once; V gene: TRBV27; J gene: TRBJ2-7; CDR3 DNA: TGTGCCAGCAGTTCTCGGGGGGGTGGAGGGCTAGACGAGCAGTACTTC; CDR3 protein: CASSSRGGGGLDEQYF
D gene: -; clone size: -; V gene: TRBV29-1; J gene: TRBJ2-7; CDR3 DNA: TGCAGCGTAACCGGGATCCACTCCTACGAGCAGTACTTC; CDR3 protein: CSVTGIHSYEQYF
D gene: TRBD2; clone size: -; V gene: TRBV29-1; J gene: TRBJ2-1; CDR3 DNA: TGCAGCGTTGTAGGGGGACTAGCGGGAGTTGGGCACAATGAGCAGTTCTTC; CDR3 protein: CSVVGGLAGVGHNEQFF
D gene: -; clone size: -; V gene: TRBV29-1; J gene: TRBJ1-3; CDR3 DNA: TGCAGCGCCGCGGGGACGGTCTCTGGAAACACCATATATTTT; CDR3 protein: CSAAGTVSGNTIYF
D gene: TRBD2; clone size: -; V gene: TRBV7-9; J gene: TRBJ2-1; CDR3 DNA: TGTGCCAGCAGCTTAGCAGGGCGGGGGGAGCAGTTCTTC; CDR3 protein: CASSLAGRGEQFF
D gene: -; clone size: -; V gene: TRBV29-1; J gene: TRBJ1-2; CDR3 DNA: TGCAGCGTTGAATTCCCAGCTGGCTACACCTTC; CDR3 protein: CSVEFPAGYTF
D gene: -; clone size: -; V gene: TRBV5-4; J gene: TRBJ2-1; CDR3 DNA: TGTGCCAGCGGGCGGGACTTGTTGGTTGAGCAGTTCTTC; CDR3 protein: CASGRDLLVEQFF
D gene: -; clone size: -; V gene: TRBV4-1; J gene: TRBJ2-7; CDR3 DNA: TGCGCCAGCAGCCAGAATAACAGGGCTAGCTCCTACGAGCAGTACTTC; CDR3 protein: CASSQNNRASSYEQYF
D gene: TRBD2; clone size: -; V gene: TRBV4-1; J gene: TRBJ2-3; CDR3 DNA: TGCGCCAGCAGCCAAGATTGGTCTTCAGGTCTAGCGGGAGACGATACGCAGTATTTT; CDR3 protein: CASSQDWSSGLAGDDTQYF
D gene: -; clone size: -; V gene: TRBV6-5; J gene: TRBJ1-1; CDR3 DNA: TGTGCCAGCAGTTACTCTCCAGGGGCGAGCACTGAAGCTTTCTTT; CDR3 protein: CASSYSPGASTEAFF
D gene: -; clone size: -; V gene: TRBV4-2; J gene: TRBJ2-3; CDR3 DNA: TGTGCCAGCAGCCAGAGACCAGCGGGCTCAGATACGCAGTATTTT; CDR3 protein: CASSQRPAGSDTQYF
D gene: -; clone size: -; V gene: TRBV7-2; J gene: TRBJ2-3; CDR3 DNA: TGTGCCAGCAGCTTAGTATTACCCACAGATACGCAGTATTTT; CDR3 protein: CASSLVLPTDTQYF
D gene: -; clone size: -; V gene: TRBV25-1; J gene: TRBJ2-7; CDR3 DNA: TGTGCCAGCAGTGAGTCCGGGACCCACGAGCAGTACTTC; CDR3 protein: CASSESGTHEQYF
D gene: -; clone size: -; V gene: TRBV12-2; J gene: TRBJ2-7; CDR3 DNA: TGTGCAAGTCTCCTAGCGGGAGGGCCTTCCGAGCAGTACTTC; CDR3 protein: CASLLAGGPSEQYF
D gene: TRBD1; clone size: -; V gene: TRBV9; J gene: TRBJ2-7; CDR3 DNA: TGTGCCAGCAGTTGGCGACAGGGCTACGAGCAGTACTTC; CDR3 protein: CASSWRQGYEQYF
D gene: -; clone size: -; V gene: TRBV28; J gene: TRBJ1-5; CDR3 DNA: -; CDR3 protein: CASSSSDRESQPQHF
D gene: -; clone size: -; V gene: TRBV9; J gene: TRBJ2-5; CDR3 DNA: TGTGCCAGCAGCGTAGATGGGCGTACCCAAGAGACCCAGTACTTC; CDR3 protein: CASSVDGRTQETQYF
D gene: TRBD1; clone size: few; V gene: TRBV9; J gene: TRBJ1-1; CDR3 DNA: TGTGCCAGCAGCGCAGGGGGACAGCTGAACACTGAAGCTTTCTTT; CDR3 protein: CASSAGGQLNTEAFF
D gene: -; clone size: -; V gene: TRBV25-1; J gene: TRBJ2-7; CDR3 DNA: TGTGCCAGCAGTGAATTTGGTTGGATCGAGCAGTACTTC; CDR3 protein: CASSEFGWIEQYF
D gene: -; clone size: -; V gene: TRBV4-3; J gene: TRBJ1-1; CDR3 DNA: TGCGCCAGCAGCCAAGCTGCGGGGGCGCGGGAAGCTTTCTTT; CDR3 protein: CASSQAAGAREAFF
D gene: -; clone size: -; V gene: TRBV7-9; J gene: TRBJ1-1; CDR3 DNA: TGTGCCAGCAGCTTAGGGCCGCTGGTAAACACTGAAGCTTTCTTT; CDR3 protein: CASSLGPLVNTEAFF
D gene: TRBD1; clone size: -; V gene: TRBV28; J gene: TRBJ1-2; CDR3 DNA: TGTGCCAGCAGCCGGTCGACAGGGGACACCTTC; CDR3 protein: CASSRSTGDTF
D gene: TRBD2; clone size: -; V gene: TRBV5-1; J gene: TRBJ2-3; CDR3 DNA: TGCGCCAGCAGCTTGGCGGGAGGCAGCCCAGATACGCAGTATTTT; CDR3 protein: CASSLAGGSPDTQYF
D gene: -; clone size: -; V gene: TRBV7-8; J gene: TRBJ2-3; CDR3 DNA: TGTGCCAGCAGTGGCGGGCGCACAGATACGCAGTATTTT; CDR3 protein: CASSGGRTDTQYF
D gene: -; clone size: -; V gene: TRBV19; J gene: TRBJ1-5; CDR3 DNA: TGTGCCAGTAGTATGTCCTTCCCAGGACAGCCCCAGCATTTT; CDR3 protein: CASSMSFPGQPQHF
D gene: -; clone size: -; V gene: TRBV28; J gene: TRBJ1-2; CDR3 DNA: TGTGCCAGCAGTTTCAGTTTTCCCAGGGCCTTAGACTATGGCTACACCTTC; CDR3 protein: CASSFSFPRALDYGYTF
D gene: -; clone size: -; V gene: TRBV6-6; J gene: TRBJ1-2; CDR3 DNA: TGTGCCAGCAGTCCAGGGGATGGCTACACCTTC; CDR3 protein: CASSPGDGYTF
D gene: TRBD1; clone size: -; V gene: TRBV19; J gene: TRBJ2-3; CDR3 DNA: TGTGCCAGTAGTATCGGGACAGCAGATACGCAGTATTTT; CDR3 protein: CASSIGTADTQYF
D gene: TRBD2; clone size: -; V gene: TRBV5-1; J gene: TRBJ2-2; CDR3 DNA: TGCGCCAGCAGCTTAAGCGGGGGCGGCACCGGGGAGCTGTTTTTT; CDR3 protein: CASSLSGGGTGELFF
D gene: TRBD2; clone size: -; V gene: TRBV9; J gene: TRBJ2-1; CDR3 DNA: TGTGCCAGCAGCGCTAGCGGGAGTTTTAATGAGCAGTTCTTC; CDR3 protein: CASSASGSFNEQFF
D gene: -; clone size: once; V gene: TRBV25-1; J gene: TRBJ1-5; CDR3 DNA: TGTGCCAGCAGTGAGGGATATGGCAATCAGCCCCAGCATTTT; CDR3 protein: CASSEGYGNQPQHF
D gene: TRBD1; clone size: -; V gene: TRBV27; J gene: TRBJ1-3; CDR3 DNA: TGTGCCAGCAGTTTAGCCCCGGGACAGGAAATCTCTGGAAACACCATATATTTT; CDR3 protein: CASSLAPGQEISGNTIYF
D gene: -; clone size: -; V gene: TRBV13; J gene: TRBJ1-1; CDR3 DNA: TGTGCCAGCAGCCCCCCGGAGATGAACACTGAAGCTTTCTTT; CDR3 protein: CASSPPEMNTEAFF
D gene: -; clone size: -; V gene: TRBV5-1; J gene: TRBJ2-1; CDR3 DNA: TGCGCCAGCAGCGAGCCTGGAGGGGGCAATGAGCAGTTCTTC; CDR3 protein: CASSEPGGGNEQFF
D gene: -; clone size: -; V gene: TRBV27; J gene: TRBJ1-2; CDR3 DNA: TGTGCCAGCAGTTTCGGAGGGAGAATTGCGGCGGATGGCTACACCTTC; CDR3 protein: CASSFGGRIAADGYTF
D gene: -; clone size: -; V gene: TRBV7-9; J gene: TRBJ1-5; CDR3 DNA: TGTGCCAGCAGCTTAGAGCCTAGTCGGGGTACGAGCAATCAGCCCCAGCATTTT; CDR3 protein: CASSLEPSRGTSNQPQHF
D gene: -; clone size: -; V gene: TRBV7-9; J gene: TRBJ2-1; CDR3 DNA: TGTGCCAGCAGCTTAGGAGGTCGAAATGAGCAGTTCTTC; CDR3 protein: CASSLGGRNEQFF
D gene: -; clone size: -; V gene: TRBV27; J gene: TRBJ2-2; CDR3 DNA: TGTGCCAGCAGTTTAGGCAGTGGTCCCACCGGGGAGCTGTTTTTT; CDR3 protein: CASSLGSGPTGELFF
D gene: -; clone size: -; V gene: TRBV28; J gene: TRBJ2-7; CDR3 DNA: TGTGCCAGCAGCCCGGCCGCAGGGACCTACGAGCAGTACTTC; CDR3 protein: CASSPAAGTYEQYF
D gene: -; clone size: -; V gene: TRBV29-1; J gene: TRBJ2-1; CDR3 DNA: TGCAGTCTTTCTTTTGGACGGACTTTCTACAATGAGCAGTTCTTC; CDR3 protein: CSLSFGRTFYNEQFF
D gene: TRBD2; clone size: -; V gene: TRBV7-9; J gene: TRBJ2-7; CDR3 DNA: TGTGCCAGCAGCTTAGCGCAGCGGGATCCCTCCTACGAGCAGTACTTC; CDR3 protein: CASSLAQRDPSYEQYF
D gene: -; clone size: -; V gene: TRBV5-1; J gene: TRBJ2-1; CDR3 DNA: TGCGCCAGCAGCTTGACGCGGGTAAGCTCCTACAATGAGCAGTTCTTC; CDR3 protein: CASSLTRVSSYNEQFF
D gene: -; clone size: -; V gene: TRBV30; J gene: TRBJ2-1; CDR3 DNA: TGTGCCTGGGAGCAGGAGAGCTCCTACAATGAGCAGTTCTTC; CDR3 protein: CAWEQESSYNEQFF
D gene: TRBD2; clone size: -; V gene: TRBV5-8; J gene: TRBJ2-2; CDR3 DNA: TGTGCCAGCAACTATCTAGCGGGAGGGGACACCGGGGAGCTGTTTTTT; CDR3 protein: CASNYLAGGDTGELFF
D gene: -; clone size: -; V gene: TRBV2; J gene: TRBJ2-3; CDR3 DNA: TGTGCCAGCAGTGAACGTCTAGCCGGTCAGGATACGCAGTATTTT; CDR3 protein: CASSERLAGQDTQYF